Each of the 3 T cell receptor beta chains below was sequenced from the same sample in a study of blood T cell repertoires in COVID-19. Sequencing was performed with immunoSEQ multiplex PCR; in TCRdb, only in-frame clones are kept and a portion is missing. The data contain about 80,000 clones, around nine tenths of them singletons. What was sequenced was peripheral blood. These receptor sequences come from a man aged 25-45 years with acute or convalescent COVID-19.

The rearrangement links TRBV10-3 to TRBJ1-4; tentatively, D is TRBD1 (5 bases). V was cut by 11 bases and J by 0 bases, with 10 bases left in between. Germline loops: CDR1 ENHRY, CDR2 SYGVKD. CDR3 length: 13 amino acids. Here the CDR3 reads CASQGTTNEKLFF. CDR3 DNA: TGTGCCTCCCAGGGAACAACTAATGAAAAACTGTTTTTT.

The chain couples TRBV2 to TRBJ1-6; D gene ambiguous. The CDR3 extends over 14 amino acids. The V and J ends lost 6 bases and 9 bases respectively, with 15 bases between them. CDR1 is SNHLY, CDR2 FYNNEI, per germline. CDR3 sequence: CASSPTSLRSPLHF. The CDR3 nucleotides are TGTGCCAGCAGCCCTACTTCACTCCGTTCACCCCTCCACTTT.

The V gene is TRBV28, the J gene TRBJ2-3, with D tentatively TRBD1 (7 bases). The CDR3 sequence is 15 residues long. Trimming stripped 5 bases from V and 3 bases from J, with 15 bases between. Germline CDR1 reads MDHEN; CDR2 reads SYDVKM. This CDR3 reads CASSAGGQITDTQYF. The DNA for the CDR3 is TGTGCCAGCAGTGCCGGGGGACAGATAACAGATACGCAGTATTTT.